This T cell receptor beta chain was sequenced in a study of control samples from healthy donors and cancer patients. Assay used: immunoSEQ multiplex PCR; TCRdb lists only in-frame clones, some missing. Its table records about 200,000 clones. The V end lost 1 base, the J end lost 7 bases, and 7 bases lay between the germline ends. Per germline, CDR1 SGHTA and CDR2 FQGNSA. There are 12 residues in the CDR3. The J gene is TRBJ1-2, the V gene TRBV7-2; D possibly corresponds to TRBD1 (5 bases). Sequencing was carried out using blood. This TCR was sampled from a woman in her thirties in good health. The chain's CDR3 is CASSLVQGGYTF. In nucleotides, the CDR3 is TGTGCCAGCAGCTTAGTCCAGGGTGGCTACACCTTC. Looking up the rest from reference TRBV7-2 and TRBJ1-2 gives the full variable domain: GAGVSQSPSNKVTEKGKDVELRCDPISGHTALYWYRQSLGQGLEFLIYFQGNSAPDKSGLPSDRFSAERTGGSVSTLTIQRTQQEDSAVYLCASSLVQGGYTFGSGTRLTVV.